This T cell receptor (beta chain) was sequenced in a study of blood T cell repertoires in COVID-19. Study-level background: Acute-phase and convalescent COVID-19 samples originated in the United States, Italy and Spain. The cDNA or gDNA used as material had been derived from T cells, B-cell-depleted T cells, or PBMCs.

Per the original data handling: Amplification of reference gene primers was used by the study to estimate nucleated cell counts. Assay: immunoSEQ multiplex PCR; the TCRdb copy retains only in-frame clones and omits some. V and J calls and clone size are given by that table; D and trimming were obtained from the DNA. The data contain over 50,000 clones, 91% of them singletons. This CDR3 has 14 amino acids. Germline V gives CDR1 SGHAT, CDR2 FQNNGV. Between the trimmed V and J ends, which lost 0 bases and 4 bases, there was a span of 9 bases. Sequenced input: peripheral blood. The sequence was obtained from a woman in her sixties with active or convalescent COVID-19. The chain combines TRBV11-2 with TRBJ2-5, with D possibly TRBD1 on 5 matching bases. The CDR3 DNA reads TGTGCCAGCAGCTTAGATTTGGGGCCAGAGACCCAGTACTTC. Amino acids: CASSLDLGPETQYF.